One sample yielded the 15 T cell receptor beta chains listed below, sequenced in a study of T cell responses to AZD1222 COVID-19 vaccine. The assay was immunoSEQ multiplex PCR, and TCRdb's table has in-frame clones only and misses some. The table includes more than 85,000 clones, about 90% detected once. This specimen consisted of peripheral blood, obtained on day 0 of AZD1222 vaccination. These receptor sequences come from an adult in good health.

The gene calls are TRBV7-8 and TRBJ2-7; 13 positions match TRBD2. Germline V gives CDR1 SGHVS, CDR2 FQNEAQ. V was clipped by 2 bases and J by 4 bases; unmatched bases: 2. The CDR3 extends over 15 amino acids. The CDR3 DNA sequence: TGTGCCAGCAGCTTACCGACTAGCGGGGGGTACGAGCAGTACTTC. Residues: CASSLPTSGGYEQYF.

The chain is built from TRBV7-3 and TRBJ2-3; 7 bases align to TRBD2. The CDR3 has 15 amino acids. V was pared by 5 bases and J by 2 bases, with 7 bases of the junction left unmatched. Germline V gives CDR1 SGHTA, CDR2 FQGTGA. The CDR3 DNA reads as TGTGCCAGCAGCCTTGGACTAGGCACCACAGATACGCAGTATTTT. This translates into CASSLGLGTTDTQYF.

The CDR3 loop is CASSVAAGASTGELFF. CDR3 sequence (DNA): TGTGCCAGCAGCGTAGCAGCGGGAGCAAGCACCGGGGAGCTGTTTTTT. The rearrangement links TRBV9 to TRBJ2-2, with 8 bases aligning to TRBD2. V lost 0 bases, J lost 4 bases, and 5 bases stayed unmatched. CDR1 SGDLS and CDR2 YYNGEE come from the germline V gene. CDR3 length: 16 residues. Filled out from reference TRBV9 and TRBJ2-2, the complete variable domain reads DSGVTQTPKHLITATGQRVTLRCSPRSGDLSVYWYQQSLDQGLQFLIQYYNGEERAKGNILERFSAQQFPDLHSELNLSSLELGDSALYFCASSVAAGASTGELFFGEGSRLTVL.

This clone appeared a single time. Here the CDR3 reads CASSSPGPGAEFSPLHF. CDR3 nucleotides: TGTGCCAGCAGCTCACCCGGTCCAGGGGCAGAGTTTTCACCCCTCCACTTT. The J gene is TRBJ1-6, the V gene TRBV7-2; tentative D call: TRBD1 (6 bases). With 4 bases removed from V and 9 bases from J, the gap between germline ends came to 22 bases. CDR3 length equals 17 residues. The germline V gene encodes CDR1 SGHTA and CDR2 FQGNSA. The entire variable domain, with the rest obtained from reference TRBV7-2 and TRBJ1-6, is as follows: GAGVSQSPSNKVTEKGKDVELRCDPISGHTALYWYRQSLGQGLEFLIYFQGNSAPDKSGLPSDRFSAERTGGSVSTLTIQRTQQEDSAVYLCASSSPGPGAEFSPLHFGNGTRLTVT.

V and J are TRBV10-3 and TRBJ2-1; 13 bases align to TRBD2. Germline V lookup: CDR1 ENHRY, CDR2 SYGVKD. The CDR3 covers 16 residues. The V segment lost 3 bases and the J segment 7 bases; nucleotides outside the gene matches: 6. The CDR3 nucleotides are TGTGCCATCAGTGAAAGGACTAGCGGGGGTTTTAATGAGCAGTTCTTC. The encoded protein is CAISERTSGGFNEQFF.

CDR3 region: CASRGGNEQFF. CDR3 sequence (DNA): TGCGCCAGCAGGGGTGGCAATGAGCAGTTCTTC. The chain combines TRBV10-2 with TRBJ2-1; D gene unclear. The CDR3 sequence is 11 residues long. V lost 6 bases and J lost 6, with 6 bases in between. Germline V gives CDR1 WSHSY, CDR2 SAAADI.

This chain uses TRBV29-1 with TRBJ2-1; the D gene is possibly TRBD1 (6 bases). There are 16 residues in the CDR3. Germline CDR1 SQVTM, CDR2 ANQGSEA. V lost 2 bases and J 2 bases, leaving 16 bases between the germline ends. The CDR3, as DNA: TGCAGCGTTGAAAGTCCGGACAGACAAACCTACAATGAGCAGTTCTTC. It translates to CSVESPDRQTYNEQFF.

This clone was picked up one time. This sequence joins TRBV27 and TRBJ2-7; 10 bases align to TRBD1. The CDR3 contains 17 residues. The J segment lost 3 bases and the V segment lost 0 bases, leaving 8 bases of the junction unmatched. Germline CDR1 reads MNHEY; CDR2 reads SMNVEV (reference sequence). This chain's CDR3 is CASSLSFPGQGVYEQYF. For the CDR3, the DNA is TGTGCCAGCAGTTTATCTTTTCCAGGACAGGGGGTCTACGAGCAGTACTTC.

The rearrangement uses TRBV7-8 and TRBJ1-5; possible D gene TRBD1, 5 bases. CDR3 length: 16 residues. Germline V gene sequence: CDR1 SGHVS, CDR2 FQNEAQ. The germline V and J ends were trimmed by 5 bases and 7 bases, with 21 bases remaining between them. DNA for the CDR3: TGTGCCAGCAGCCCCCGGGGGGGGGAGGGGATCCAGCCCCAGCATTTT. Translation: CASSPRGGEGIQPQHF.

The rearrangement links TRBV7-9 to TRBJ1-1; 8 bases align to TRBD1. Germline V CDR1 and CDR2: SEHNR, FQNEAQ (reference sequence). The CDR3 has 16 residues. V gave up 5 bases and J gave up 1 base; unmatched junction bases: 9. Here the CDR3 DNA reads TGTGCCAGCAGCCGGACCCGGACAGGGACGAACACTGAAGCTTTCTTT. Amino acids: CASSRTRTGTNTEAFF.

CDR3 coding DNA: TGTGCCAGCAGCTTATCACTGGGGAACACTGAAGCTTTCTTT. It yields the protein CASSLSLGNTEAFF. This rearrangement joins TRBV5-5 to TRBJ1-1; D is uncertain. Trimming stripped 2 bases from V and 1 base from J, with 9 bases between. The V gene's germline CDR1 is SGHKS and CDR2 YYEKEE (reference sequence). CDR3 length: 14 residues.

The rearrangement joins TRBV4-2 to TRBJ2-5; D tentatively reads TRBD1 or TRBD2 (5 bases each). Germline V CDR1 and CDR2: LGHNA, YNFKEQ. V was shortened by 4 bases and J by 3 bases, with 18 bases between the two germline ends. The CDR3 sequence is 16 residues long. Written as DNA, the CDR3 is TGTGCCAGCAGCCCTACCTATAGGGACCAGAAAGAGACCCAGTACTTC. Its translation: CASSPTYRDQKETQYF.

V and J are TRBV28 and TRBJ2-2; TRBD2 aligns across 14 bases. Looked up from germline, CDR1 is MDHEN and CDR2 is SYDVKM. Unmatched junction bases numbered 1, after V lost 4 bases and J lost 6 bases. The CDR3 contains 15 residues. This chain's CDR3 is CASSSGLAGAGELFF. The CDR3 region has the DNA TGTGCCAGCAGTTCGGGACTAGCGGGAGCCGGGGAGCTGTTTTTT. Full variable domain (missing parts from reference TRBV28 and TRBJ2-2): DVKVTQSSRYLVKRTGEKVFLECVQDMDHENMFWYRQDPGLGLRLIYFSYDVKMKEKGDIPEGYSVSREKKERFSLILESASTNQTSMYLCASSSGLAGAGELFFGEGSRLTVL.

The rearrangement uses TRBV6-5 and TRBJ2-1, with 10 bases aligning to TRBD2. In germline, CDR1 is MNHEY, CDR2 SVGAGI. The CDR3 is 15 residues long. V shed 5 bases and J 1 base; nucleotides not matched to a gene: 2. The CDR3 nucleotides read TGTGCCAGCAGTCTAGCGGGGGTGTCCTACAATGAGCAGTTCTTC. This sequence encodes CASSLAGVSYNEQFF.

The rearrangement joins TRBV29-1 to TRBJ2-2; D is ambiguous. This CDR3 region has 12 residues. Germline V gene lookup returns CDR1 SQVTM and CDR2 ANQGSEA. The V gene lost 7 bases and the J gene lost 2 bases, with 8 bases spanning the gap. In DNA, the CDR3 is TGCAGCGGAAGCGAAAACACCGGGGAGCTGTTTTTT. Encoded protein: CSGSENTGELFF.